The 5 T cell receptor beta chains below all came from one sample that was sequenced in a study of cytomegalovirus exposure and HLA in healthy donors. Primers included in the PCR were 60 Vbeta and 13 Jbeta primers. Assay used: immunoSEQ multiplex PCR; TCRdb lists only in-frame clones, some missing. The sample shows 120,000 to 150,000 clones, approximately 83% of them seen only once. The sample consisted of PBMCs. The receptors shown here come from a middle-aged woman in good health and CMV-seronegative.

The chain is built from TRBV28 and TRBJ1-2; TRBD1 might be the D (5 bases). The V end lost 8 bases, the J end lost 1 base, and 14 bases lay between the germline ends. CDR3 length: 14 residues. The germline CDR1 and CDR2 sequences are MDHEN and SYDVKM. CDR3 DNA: TGTGCCAGCGGCGTCGGGGGTCATAACTATGGCTACACCTTC. Amino acid sequence: CASGVGGHNYGYTF.

The chain is built from TRBV29-1 and TRBJ1-2, with D tentatively TRBD1 (5 bases). The CDR3 is 11 residues long. Trimming took 5 bases from V and 7 from J, leaving 11 bases between them. CDR1 and CDR2 from the germline V gene are SQVTM and ANQGSEA. The CDR3: CSVHGGGGYTF. Here the CDR3 DNA reads TGCAGCGTTCATGGGGGAGGTGGCTACACCTTC.

The chain uses TRBV11-2 and TRBJ2-7; 9 nucleotides agree with TRBD1. V lost 5 bases to trimming and J lost 3 bases; unmatched junction nucleotides: 8. Per germline, CDR1 SGHAT and CDR2 FQNNGV. CDR3 length equals 15 residues. The CDR3 reads CASSRIPGQGYEQYF. CDR3 bases: TGTGCCAGCAGCCGCATTCCGGGACAGGGCTACGAGCAGTACTTC. Using reference TRBV11-2 and TRBJ2-7 for the parts outside the CDR3, the full variable domain is EAGVAQSPRYKIIEKRQSVAFWCNPISGHATLYWYQQILGQGPKLLIQFQNNGVVDDSQLPKDRFSAERLKGVDSTLKIQPAKLEDSAVYLCASSRIPGQGYEQYFGPGTRLTVT.

This clone has more than one count but fewer than ten. V usage is TRBV2 and J usage is TRBJ2-2; D unclear. The germline CDR1 and CDR2 sequences are SNHLY and FYNNEI. V was shortened by 6 bases and J by 3 bases, with 11 bases between the two germline ends. The CDR3 has 14 residues. CDR3 in DNA: TGTGCCAGCAGACCCGACACATACACCGGGGAGCTGTTTTTT. Its protein product is CASRPDTYTGELFF. Variable domain in full (rest from reference TRBV2 and TRBJ2-2): EPEVTQTPSHQVTQMGQEVILRCVPISNHLYFYWYRQILGQKVEFLVSFYNNEISEKSEIFDDQFSVERPDGSNFTLKIRSTKLEDSAMYFCASRPDTYTGELFFGEGSRLTVL.

This clone was seen only once. The chain employs TRBV6-6 and TRBJ1-2; TRBD1 is a possible D gene (5 bases). The CDR3 spans 15 residues. Trimming removed 4 bases from V and 5 bases from J, with 17 bases in between. Germline-derived CDR1 and CDR2 are MNHNY and SVGAGI (reference sequence). CDR3 region: CASSFQGTRPYGYTF. CDR3 bases: TGTGCCAGCAGTTTTCAGGGAACGCGCCCGTATGGCTACACCTTC.